This T cell receptor beta chain was sequenced in a study of Graves' ophthalmopathy and Graves' hyperthyroidism (dated by TCRdb to the late 2010s). Study-level background: Peripheral blood was collected before any treatment was given, at the time of initial diagnosis. The study used signatures of the TCR beta repertoire to tell Graves' ophthalmopathy apart from Graves' hyperthyroidism and to predict which patients would progress to ophthalmopathy. To explore V-J signatures distinguishing ophthalmopathy from hyperthyroidism, a discovery set of some 100 patients (about 41 ophthalmopathy, 57 stable hyperthyroidism) was enrolled. For independent validation, a separate cohort was made up of fewer than 20 hyperthyroidism patients plus 17 patients who later progressed from hyperthyroidism to ophthalmopathy. Following sample collection, hyperthyroidism patients were given methimazole at a starting dose of 30 mg daily, and ophthalmopathy patients were given high-dose intravenous methylprednisolone. In roughly 6 hyperthyroidism patients, T-cell repertoires of thyroid tissue and blood were compared. The 100 discovery patients were randomly split 7:3 into training and test sets. In total, approximately 130 blood samples were TCR-sequenced: approximately 42 ophthalmopathy, some 80 hyperthyroidism and some 17 hyperthyroidism-to-ophthalmopathy patients.

For repertoire sequencing, TCR beta CDR3 regions were amplified from RNA transcripts. HTBI primers and the Qiagen OneStep RT-PCR kit were used in a first-round RT-PCR, which was followed by a second-round multiplex PCR, size selection and purification. Sequencing of the libraries was carried out on an Illumina HiSeq2000 in paired-end mode with 100 bp reads. Concerning the study's data processing: SOAPnuke was used for read processing, and reads with adapters, uncalled bases, a mean Phred below 15, or no exact constant-primer or identifier match were discarded. COPE v1.2.5 was used to merge the high-quality paired reads. Clonotypes were defined as unique nucleotide sequences and were aligned to IMGT TRB V, D and J references using MiTCR v1.1. The analysis was limited to V-J combinations with a frequency above 0.0001, which together covered 99.2% of the repertoires. For each V-J combination, a TCR clonal expansion and chaos score was defined as the ratio of F50 clonal expansion to chaos observed in the TCRdist matrix. Welch's t-statistics and random forest were used to narrow the features down to 10 to 15 V-J combinations, which were then fed into a naive Bayes classifier. The similarity between thyroid and blood repertoires was quantified using the Morisita-Horn index. In-frame beta chains were kept once TCRdb had trimmed the public reads at Q25 with fastp and called clones with MiXCR. Rows are unified per CDR3 protein, each entry keeping the most common DNA and genes. V and J calls and clone size were set by TCRdb, not the authors. Within this sample are hundreds of thousands of distinct CDR3 sequences, with roughly 20% of them counted one time only. The ten most abundant clones make up 3% of the sample.

Stable hyperthyroidism was defined as no progression to ophthalmopathy within 18 months of follow-up. Patients with hyperthyroidism were aged 18 to 65 years, had been newly diagnosed, and had a disease duration of less than 2 months. Patients with other autoimmune diseases, uncontrolled infections, pregnancy or lactation were excluded. Diagnosis was based on clinical symptoms, serum thyroxine, TRAb, thyroid ultrasound and orbital computed tomography. Using Ficoll-Paque density gradient centrifugation, PBMCs were isolated from 8.5 to 10 ml of fresh peripheral blood. Total RNA was extracted with Trizol reagent and quality-checked on an Agilent 2100 Bioanalyzer. This clonotype was detected many times. Its antigen is unknown. It has no much larger one-base neighbor in the sample; base qualities were not kept. Points the paper makes about the study in general: In cross-validation, the 13-signature model distinguished ophthalmopathy from stable hyperthyroidism with about 90% sensitivity and roughly 84% specificity, while in the test set the corresponding values were about 80% and 75%. Most of the expanded thyroid clonotypes with a frequency above 0.001 were also detected in blood, and it was suggested that the thyroid immune response may be reflected by blood repertoires. In validation, the model predicted ophthalmopathy progression with over 60% sensitivity and approximately 78% specificity; 12 predicted patients were CT-confirmed with GO in a median of approximately 6.5 months. Sample size was not predetermined statistically, and investigators were not blinded to group allocation.

Trimming costs V 1 base and J 2 bases, and their ends lie 8 bases apart. Via the germline V gene, CDR1 is MNHEY and CDR2 SVGEGT. Including cysteine and phenylalanine, the CDR3 has 14 amino acids. Just CDR3 DNA is preserved here, 42 bases in frame from base 1. Here the chain combines TRBV6-2 or TRBV6-3 and TRBJ1-1; the D gene is perhaps TRBD1, from 5 matching bases. The sample comprised peripheral blood. The sequence was obtained from a woman aged 18-30 years with stable Graves' hyperthyroidism. Donor details come from another sample of the same person, matched by shared clones. In nucleotide form, the sequence is TGTGCCAGCAGTTACTTTGACAGAAACACTGAAGCTTTCTTT. The resulting protein is CASSYFDRNTEAFF.